This TCR beta chain was observed in a study of cytomegalovirus exposure and HLA in healthy donors. Study-wide findings and caveats: V segments that were indistinguishable, TRBV6-2 and TRBV6-3 among them, were omitted from analysis.

Vbeta (60) and Jbeta (13) primers were used in the PCR. Clones were read by immunoSEQ multiplex PCR, and TCRdb kept only the in-frame ones, dropping some. The repertoire holds around 130,000 clones, with approximately 82% as singletons. CDR3 size: 15 residues. V lost 2 bases to trimming and J lost 0 bases, with 9 bases between them. The germline CDR1 and CDR2 sequences are SGHTA and FQGNSA. A word on this clone: Its antigen is currently unknown.

Sequenced sample: PBMCs. J is TRBJ2-3 and V is TRBV7-2, with D possibly matching TRBD2 (6 bases). The source is a boy between 2 and 15 years old in good health and CMV-seronegative. CDR3 residues: CASSLSRGSTDTQYF. CDR3 DNA sequence: TGTGCCAGCAGCTTATCACGGGGGAGCACAGATACGCAGTATTTT.